The subject of this entry is one TCR beta chain. A much larger clone is a single base away; this may be a read error. The CDR3 end shows no conserved phenylalanine or tryptophan, and so a read error is likely. This entry comes from a study of Graves' ophthalmopathy and Graves' hyperthyroidism. Whole-study context: The blood sample was drawn at first diagnosis and before any treatment.

Amplification targeted the TCR beta CDR3 regions, with RNA transcripts as the source material. HTBI primers served in a first-round RT-PCR, which a second-round multiplex PCR followed. TCRdb reanalysed the multiplex PCR reads using MiXCR and keeps one entry per CDR3 protein. This table holds approximately 500,000 distinct CDR3 sequences, around 14% found once. The CDR3 totals 15 residues. Trimming removed 8 bases from V and 0 bases from J, with 16 bases in between. Germline CDR1 reads MDHEN; CDR2 reads SYDVKM. The chain has TRBV28 and TRBJ1-1, with D hard to call. Specimen: blood. The receptor was isolated from a woman in her 30s with Graves' ophthalmopathy. CDR3 coding DNA: TGTGCCAGCTCCCTGAGAGTCCTCATGAACACTGAAGCTTTCTCT. As protein: CASSLRVLMNTEAFS.